This T cell receptor (beta chain) was identified during a study of blood T cell repertoires in COVID-19. In the original processing: The authors estimated nucleated cell counts from reference gene primer amplification. Method: immunoSEQ multiplex PCR; TCRdb's copy keeps in-frame clones and lacks some. The DNA was the basis for D and trimming; V, J and clone size are from that table. This repertoire shows over 250,000 clones, 65% to 90% found once; its top ten account for about 5.1%. V dropped 4 bases and J dropped 8; count of bases not matched to a gene: 9. CDR3 length equals 16 residues. Germline V gene lookup returns CDR1 ENHRY and CDR2 SYGVKD.

This receptor was taken from a man aged 45 to 65 with active or convalescent COVID-19. The chain recombines TRBV10-3 with TRBJ2-1, with TRBD2 matching over 12 bases. What was sequenced was peripheral blood. The CDR3 sequence: CAISGATSGGIYEQFF. CDR3 bases: TGTGCCATCAGTGGCGCGACTAGCGGGGGTATTTATGAGCAGTTCTTC.